These T cell receptor beta chains were read from a single sample in a study of blood T cell repertoires in COVID-19. Sequenced by immunoSEQ multiplex PCR; TCRdb stores in-frame clones only, minus some. The table records more than 200,000 clones, under 90% of them present only once. Specimen: peripheral blood. The origin of the receptors is a woman over 75 with COVID-19, enrolled during active disease. Both conserved end residues are part of each CDR3. The order of the fields is clone size, J gene, D gene, V gene, CDR3 protein, CDR3 DNA. The D gene is left open where the match is weak. Clone size is shown for a subset of rows, as once, few, many or a class of expanded clone.

. TRBJ2-2 . TRBV7-2 CASSAAGLNTGELFF TGTGCCAGCAGCGCCGCGGGACTTAACACCGGGGAGCTGTTTTTT
. TRBJ2-7 . TRBV12-3/TRBV12-4 CASSSDTFGEQYF TGTGCCAGCAGTTCGGACACCTTCGGCGAGCAGTACTTC
. TRBJ2-7 TRBD1 TRBV28 CASRTTGVYEQYF TGTGCCAGCAGGACAACAGGGGTCTACGAGCAGTACTTC
. TRBJ1-1 . TRBV7-9 CASSPLGGMGNTEAFF TGTGCCAGCAGCCCGCTGGGAGGGATGGGGAACACTGAAGCTTTCTTT
. TRBJ1-1 . TRBV7-2 CASSRGGRNTEAFF TGTGCCAGCAGCCGCGGAGGTCGGAACACTGAAGCTTTCTTT
. TRBJ2-3 . TRBV18 CASSAARDTQYF TGTGCCAGCTCAGCGGCGAGAGATACGCAGTATTTT
. TRBJ2-5 TRBD2 TRBV28 CASRSTGGQTQYF TGTGCCAGCAGAAGTACGGGGGGGCAGACCCAGTACTTC
. TRBJ2-2 . TRBV10-3 CAVLRWETGELFF TGTGCCGTTCTCCGGTGGGAGACCGGGGAGCTGTTTTTT
. TRBJ1-4 TRBD1 TRBV6-6 CASRQGTNEKLFF TGTGCCAGCAGACAGGGGACTAATGAAAAACTGTTTTTT
. TRBJ1-1 . TRBV4-3 CASSRQYLGVNTEAFF TGCGCCAGCAGCCGACAGTACCTGGGCGTGAACACTGAAGCTTTCTTT
. TRBJ1-6 TRBD1 TRBV18 CASSPGDRGNSPLHF TGTGCCAGCTCACCGGGGGACAGGGGAAATTCACCCCTCCACTTT
few TRBJ2-7 TRBD1 TRBV9 CASSVGQGAYEQYF TGTGCCAGCAGCGTAGGACAGGGGGCCTACGAGCAGTACTTC
once TRBJ1-6 TRBD1 TRBV3-1/TRBV3-2 CASSQVDRDSPLHF TGTGCCAGCAGCCAAGTCGACAGGGATTCACCCCTCCACTTT
. TRBJ1-2 TRBD1 TRBV5-4 CASSLAGTGERGYTF TGTGCCAGCAGCTTGGCCGGGACAGGGGAGAGGGGCTACACCTTC
. TRBJ1-3 . TRBV6-1 CASSEGAQGNTIYF TGTGCCAGCAGTGAAGGTGCGCAAGGAAACACCATATATTTT
. TRBJ2-3 TRBD2 TRBV4-3 CASSQLGGDTQYF TGCGCCAGCAGCCAATTGGGGGGGGATACGCAGTATTTT
. TRBJ1-1 . TRBV5-6 CASSTGQTNTEAFF TGTGCCAGCAGCACCGGACAGACTAACACTGAAGCTTTCTTT
few TRBJ1-3 TRBD1 TRBV4-1 CASSQAKGASGNTIYF TGCGCCAGCAGCCAAGCAAAGGGGGCATCTGGAAACACCATATATTTT
. TRBJ1-1 . TRBV5-1 CASSFGGHEAFF TGCGCCAGCAGCTTTGGGGGCCACGAGGCTTTCTTT
. TRBJ1-4 . TRBV4-1 CASSQDPGQGEKLFF TGCGCCAGCAGCCAAGATCCGGGACAAGGTGAAAAACTGTTTTTT
. TRBJ1-6 . TRBV6-6 CASSYSGPDPPHF TGTGCCAGCAGTTACTCGGGCCCCGATCCCCCCCACTTT
. TRBJ1-1 . TRBV18 CASSQQLGEDEAFF TGTGCCAGCTCACAACAGTTAGGGGAAGATGAAGCTTTCTTT
. TRBJ2-5 . TRBV7-2 CASSLGHPQETQYF TGTGCCAGCAGCTTAGGACATCCACAAGAGACCCAGTACTTC
. TRBJ1-6 . TRBV21-1 CASSDRDSRSSPLHF TGTGCCAGCAGCGATCGGGACTCGCGATCTTCACCCCTCCACTTT
. TRBJ1-2 . TRBV4-2 CASSQSIRDTYGYTF TGTGCCAGCAGCCAGAGTATTCGGGACACCTATGGCTACACCTTC
. TRBJ1-4 TRBD1 TRBV28 CASRSGTGGAYEKLFF TGTGCCAGCAGATCCGGGACAGGGGGCGCCTATGAAAAACTGTTTTTT
. TRBJ2-2 TRBD1 TRBV19 CASSPERTGDTGELFF TGTGCCAGTAGTCCCGAGAGGACAGGGGACACCGGGGAGCTGTTTTTT
. TRBJ1-1 TRBD1 TRBV14 CASSQGTGTMNTEAFF TGTGCCAGCAGCCAAGGGACAGGGACCATGAACACTGAAGCTTTCTTT
. TRBJ2-5 . TRBV3-1/TRBV3-2 CASSTESQETQYF TGTGCCAGCTCGACAGAGTCACAAGAGACCCAGTACTTC
few TRBJ1-2 . TRBV18 CASSLQGFDGYTF TGTGCCAGCTCACTACAGGGTTTCGATGGCTACACCTTC
once TRBJ1-2 . TRBV3-1/TRBV3-2 CASRRTMTEGSGGYTF TGTGCCAGCAGACGCACAATGACGGAGGGGAGCGGTGGCTACACCTTC
. TRBJ1-5 TRBD1 TRBV19 CASSGQGAMAGNQPQHF TGTGCCAGTAGTGGACAGGGGGCCATGGCGGGCAATCAGCCCCAGCATTTT